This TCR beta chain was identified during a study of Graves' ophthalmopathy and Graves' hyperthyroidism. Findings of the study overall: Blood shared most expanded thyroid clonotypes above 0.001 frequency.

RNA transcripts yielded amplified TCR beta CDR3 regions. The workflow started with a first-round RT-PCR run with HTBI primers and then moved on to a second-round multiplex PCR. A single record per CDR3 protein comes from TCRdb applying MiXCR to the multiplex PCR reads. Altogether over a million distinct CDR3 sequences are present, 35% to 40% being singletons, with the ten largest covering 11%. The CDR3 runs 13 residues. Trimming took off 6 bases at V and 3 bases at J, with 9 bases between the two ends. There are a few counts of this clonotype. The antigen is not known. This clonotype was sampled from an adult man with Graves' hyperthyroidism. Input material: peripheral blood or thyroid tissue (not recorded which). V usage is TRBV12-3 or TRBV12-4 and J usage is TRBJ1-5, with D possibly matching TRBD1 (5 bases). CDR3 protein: CASSIGANQPQHF. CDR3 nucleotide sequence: TGTGCCAGCAGCATCGGGGCCAATCAGCCCCAGCATTTT.